This TCR beta chain was obtained from a study of T-cell memory formation after mild COVID-19. Across the whole study: TCR clustering was largely donor specific. Study outcomes and limitations: Balance between CD4 and CD8 was seen in clones contracting day 15 to 85, and a CD4+ lean was seen in later expanders.

TCRdb reprocessed the 5' RACE reads with MiXCR, giving one entry per CDR3 protein. This table has around 390,000 distinct CDR3 sequences, 16% appearing once. Remarks on this clonotype: Antigen unknown.

V was pared by 3 bases and J by 3 bases, with 8 bases between. Germline assignment: CDR1 KGHSH and CDR2 LQKENI. The CDR3 is 13 residues long. This rearrangement joins TRBV18 to TRBJ1-1; D is unresolved. The sequencing sample was made of PBMCs or a T cell subset sorted from them (not recorded which). This clonotype was obtained from a man aged 18 to 30 who had mild COVID-19 (a few samples of this study predate the infection). Cell type and time point are not known. CDR3 sequence reads: CASSPVTDTEAFF. DNA of the CDR3: TGTGCCAGCTCACCGGTTACAGACACTGAAGCTTTCTTT.